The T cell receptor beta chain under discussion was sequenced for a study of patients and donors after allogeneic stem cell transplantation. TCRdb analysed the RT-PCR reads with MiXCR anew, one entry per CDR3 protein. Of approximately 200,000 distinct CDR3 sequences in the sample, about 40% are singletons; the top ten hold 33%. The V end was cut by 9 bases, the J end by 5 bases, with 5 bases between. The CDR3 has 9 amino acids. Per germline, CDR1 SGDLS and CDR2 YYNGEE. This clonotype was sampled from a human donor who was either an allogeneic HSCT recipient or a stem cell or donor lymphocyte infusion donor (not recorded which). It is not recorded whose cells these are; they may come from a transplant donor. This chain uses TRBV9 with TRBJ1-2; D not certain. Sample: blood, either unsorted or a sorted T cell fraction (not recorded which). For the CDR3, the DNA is TGTGCCAACGCATATGGCTACACCTTC. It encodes CANAYGYTF.